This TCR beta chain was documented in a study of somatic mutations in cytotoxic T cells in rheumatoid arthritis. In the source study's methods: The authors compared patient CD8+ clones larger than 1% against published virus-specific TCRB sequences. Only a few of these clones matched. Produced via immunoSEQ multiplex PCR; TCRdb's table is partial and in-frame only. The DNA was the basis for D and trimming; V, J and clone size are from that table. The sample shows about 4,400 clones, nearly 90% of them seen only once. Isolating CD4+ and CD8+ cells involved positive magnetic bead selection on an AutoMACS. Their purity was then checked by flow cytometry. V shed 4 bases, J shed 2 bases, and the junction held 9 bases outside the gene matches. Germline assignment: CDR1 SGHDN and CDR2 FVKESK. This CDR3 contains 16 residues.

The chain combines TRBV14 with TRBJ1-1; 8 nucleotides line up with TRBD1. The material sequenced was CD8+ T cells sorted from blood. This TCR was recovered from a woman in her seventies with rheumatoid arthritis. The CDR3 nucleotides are TGTGCCAGCAGCCCTTGGACAGGGAGGGGAAACACTGAAGCTTTCTTT. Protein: CASSPWTGRGNTEAFF.